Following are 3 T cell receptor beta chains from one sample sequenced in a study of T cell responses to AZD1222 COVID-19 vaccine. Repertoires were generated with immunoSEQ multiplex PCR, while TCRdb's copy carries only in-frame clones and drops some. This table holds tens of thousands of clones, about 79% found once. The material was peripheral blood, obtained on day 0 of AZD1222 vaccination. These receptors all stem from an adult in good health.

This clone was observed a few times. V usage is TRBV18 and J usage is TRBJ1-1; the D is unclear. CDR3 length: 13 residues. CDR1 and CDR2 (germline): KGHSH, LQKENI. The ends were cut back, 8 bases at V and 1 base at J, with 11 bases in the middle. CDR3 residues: CASQAGANTEAFF. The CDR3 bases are TGTGCCAGCCAGGCCGGCGCGAACACTGAAGCTTTCTTT. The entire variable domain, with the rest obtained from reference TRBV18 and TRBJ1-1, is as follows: NAGVMQNPRHLVRRRGQEARLRCSPMKGHSHVYWYRQLPEEGLKFMVYLQKENIIDESGMPKERFSAEFPKEGPSILRIQQVVRGDSAAYFCASQAGANTEAFFGQGTRLTVV.

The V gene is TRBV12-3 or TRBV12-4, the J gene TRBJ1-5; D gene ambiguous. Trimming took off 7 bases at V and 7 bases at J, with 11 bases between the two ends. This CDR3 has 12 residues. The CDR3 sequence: CASTLLPQPQHF. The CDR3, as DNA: TGTGCCAGCACCCTTTTACCGCAGCCCCAGCATTTT.

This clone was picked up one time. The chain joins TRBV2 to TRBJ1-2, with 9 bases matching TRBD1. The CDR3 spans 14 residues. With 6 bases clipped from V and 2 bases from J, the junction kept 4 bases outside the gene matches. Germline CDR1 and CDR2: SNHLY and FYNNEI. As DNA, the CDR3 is TGTGCCAGCAGCTCGGACAGGGGAAACTATGGCTACACCTTC. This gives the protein CASSSDRGNYGYTF. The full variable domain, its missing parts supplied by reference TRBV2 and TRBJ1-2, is EPEVTQTPSHQVTQMGQEVILRCVPISNHLYFYWYRQILGQKVEFLVSFYNNEISEKSEIFDDQFSVERPDGSNFTLKIRSTKLEDSAMYFCASSSDRGNYGYTFGSGTRLTVV.